A single sample is the source of the 15 T cell receptor beta chains below, sequenced in a study of blood T cell repertoires in COVID-19. Sequencing was performed with immunoSEQ multiplex PCR; in TCRdb, only in-frame clones are kept and a portion is missing. Of under 400,000 clones listed, 70% to 90% were seen once; the top ten hold about 10%. Sequenced sample: peripheral blood. The receptors shown here come from a woman aged 25 to 45 with COVID-19, enrolled during active disease.

The chain links TRBV3-1 (or the pseudogene TRBV3-2) to TRBJ2-5, with D possibly TRBD1 on 6 matching bases. Trimming pared 4 bases from V and 6 bases from J, leaving 21 bases between. Germline V lookup: CDR1 LGHDT, CDR2 YNNKEL (reference sequence). The CDR3 has 16 residues. The CDR3 region is CASSLPPRRGRKTQYF. Here the CDR3 DNA reads TGTGCCAGCAGCCTCCCCCCCCGCAGGGGCAGGAAGACCCAGTACTTC.

This chain connects TRBV20-1 to TRBJ2-1, with 9 bases fitting TRBD2. The CDR3 totals 15 residues. After removal of 3 bases from V and 3 bases from J, the junction contained 6 bases not matched to a gene. Germline values: CDR1 DFQATT, CDR2 SNEGSKA (reference sequence). In DNA, the CDR3 is TGCAGTGCTAGTAAGACTAGCGGAATCTACAATGAGCAGTTCTTC. Protein product: CSASKTSGIYNEQFF.

The CDR3 is CASWSYNEQFF. Here the CDR3 DNA reads TGTGCCAGTTGGAGTTACAATGAGCAGTTCTTC. The chain uses TRBV19 and TRBJ2-1; the D is unclear. The ends were cut back, 8 bases at V and 4 bases at J, with 6 bases in the middle. Germline CDR1 reads LNHDA; CDR2 reads SQIVND (reference sequence). CDR3 length: 11 residues.

The chain recombines TRBV19 with TRBJ2-4; 11 bases map to TRBD1. The CDR3 runs to 21 residues. Per germline, CDR1 LNHDA and CDR2 SQIVND (reference sequence). V lost 1 base and J lost 6; bases outside the gene matches: 20. The CDR3 DNA reads TGTGCCAGTAGTATAGTGATCAGCCCGGACAGGGGGCGCATCTACGGAAACATTCAGTACTTC. This sequence encodes CASSIVISPDRGRIYGNIQYF. The variable domain in full, with the rest retrieved from reference TRBV19 and TRBJ2-4, is DGGITQSPKYLFRKEGQNVTLSCEQNLNHDAMYWYRQDPGQGLRLIYYSQIVNDFQKGDIAEGYSVSREKKESFPLTVTSAQKNPTAFYLCASSIVISPDRGRIYGNIQYFGAGTRLSVL.

This chain uses TRBV28 with TRBJ1-2; 9 bases fit TRBD1. Germline V lookup: CDR1 MDHEN, CDR2 SYDVKM. The CDR3 sequence is 14 residues long. V shed 5 bases and J 4 bases; nucleotides not matched to a gene: 5. As DNA, the CDR3 is TGTGCCAGCAGTGTCGACAGGGGGGTCTATGGCTACACCTTC. This gives the protein CASSVDRGVYGYTF.

The chain joins TRBV2 to TRBJ1-1; D possibly corresponds to TRBD1 (5 bases). Trimming left V 2 bases short and J 5 bases short, with 21 bases between. The CDR3 spans 17 residues. Germline assignment: CDR1 SNHLY and CDR2 FYNNEI. In DNA form, the CDR3 reads TGTGCCAGCAGTGAAACTACTCCTTGGACACCTGGGACTGAAGCTTTCTTT. Its translation is CASSETTPWTPGTEAFF.

The chain recombines TRBV2 with TRBJ2-1, with D possibly matching TRBD2 (5 bases). Germline assignment: CDR1 SNHLY and CDR2 FYNNEI. V lost 6 bases and J lost 9, with 9 bases in between. CDR3 length equals 11 residues. The CDR3 here is CASRARGEQFF. For the CDR3, the DNA is TGTGCCAGCAGGGCCCGGGGTGAGCAGTTCTTC.

The chain is built from TRBV20-1 and TRBJ1-2; D not certain. V was shortened by 3 bases and J by 4 bases, with 6 bases between the two germline ends. This CDR3 comprises 11 residues. Germline V gene lookup returns CDR1 DFQATT and CDR2 SNEGSKA (reference sequence). As DNA, the CDR3 is TGCAGTGCTAGGGGCTCCTATGGCTACACCTTC. It yields the protein CSARGSYGYTF.

This chain uses TRBV12-3 or TRBV12-4 with TRBJ2-7; D is unresolved. The V and J ends lost 6 bases and 1 base respectively, with 7 bases between them. The CDR3 consists of 12 residues. Here the CDR3 reads CASSTASYEQYF. In DNA, the CDR3 is TGTGCCAGCAGCACTGCTTCCTACGAGCAGTACTTC.

The rearrangement links TRBV7-3 to TRBJ2-3; D gene uncertain. The CDR3 has 14 amino acids. The V gene's germline CDR1 is SGHTA and CDR2 FQGTGA. The ends were cut back, 2 bases at V and 2 bases at J, with 8 bases in the middle. The CDR3 is CASSLGQTTDTQYF. CDR3 nucleotides: TGTGCCAGCAGCTTAGGGCAGACCACAGATACGCAGTATTTT.

This chain links TRBV5-1 with TRBJ1-3, with D tentatively TRBD1 (5 bases). The CDR3 sequence is 15 residues long. Germline values: CDR1 SGHRS, CDR2 YFSETQ. V was pared by 1 base and J by 0 bases, with 8 bases between. CDR3 loop: CASSLTGYSGNTIYF. The CDR3, as DNA: TGCGCCAGCAGCTTGACAGGTTACTCTGGAAACACCATATATTTT. Full variable domain (outside the CDR3, taken from reference TRBV5-1 and TRBJ1-3): KAGVTQTPRYLIKTRGQQVTLSCSPISGHRSVSWYQQTPGQGLQFLFEYFSETQRNKGNFPGRFSGRQFSNSRSEMNVSTLELGDSALYLCASSLTGYSGNTIYFGEGSWLTVV.

V is TRBV29-1 and J is TRBJ2-3; tentatively, D is TRBD2 (7 bases). The V and J ends lost 8 bases and 3 bases respectively, with 15 bases between them. In germline, CDR1 is SQVTM, CDR2 ANQGSEA. The CDR3 is 13 amino acids. The CDR3 sequence is CSSEGGGTDTQYF. The CDR3 bases are TGCAGCTCTGAAGGGGGAGGGACAGATACGCAGTATTTT.

The sample holds one count of this clone. The rearrangement joins TRBV4-2 to TRBJ2-6; tentatively, D is TRBD2 (5 bases). From germline, CDR1 is LGHNA and CDR2 YNFKEQ. V lost 4 bases and J lost 0, with 28 bases in between. The CDR3 length is 22 residues. CDR3 sequence reads: CASSPYVTRRYSVTSGANVLTF. The CDR3, as DNA: TGTGCCAGCAGCCCCTACGTCACCAGGAGGTATTCGGTGACCTCTGGGGCCAACGTCCTGACTTTC.

The genes are TRBV3-1 (or the pseudogene TRBV3-2) and TRBJ2-5; 13 bases agree with TRBD2. The CDR3 runs to 16 residues. The J segment lost 3 bases and the V segment lost 4 bases, leaving 5 bases of the junction unmatched. From germline, CDR1 is LGHDT and CDR2 YNNKEL (reference sequence). The CDR3 protein is CASSPGLAGSEETQYF. In nucleotides, the CDR3 is TGTGCCAGCAGCCCGGGACTAGCGGGATCGGAAGAGACCCAGTACTTC.

The gene calls are TRBV6-5 and TRBJ1-5; the D is unclear. The V gene's germline CDR1 is MNHEY and CDR2 SVGAGI. CDR3 length: 14 residues. Trimming left V 2 bases short and J 4 bases short, with 9 bases between. CDR3 residues: CASSYATGNQPQHF. The DNA for the CDR3 is TGTGCCAGCAGTTACGCGACGGGAAATCAGCCCCAGCATTTT.